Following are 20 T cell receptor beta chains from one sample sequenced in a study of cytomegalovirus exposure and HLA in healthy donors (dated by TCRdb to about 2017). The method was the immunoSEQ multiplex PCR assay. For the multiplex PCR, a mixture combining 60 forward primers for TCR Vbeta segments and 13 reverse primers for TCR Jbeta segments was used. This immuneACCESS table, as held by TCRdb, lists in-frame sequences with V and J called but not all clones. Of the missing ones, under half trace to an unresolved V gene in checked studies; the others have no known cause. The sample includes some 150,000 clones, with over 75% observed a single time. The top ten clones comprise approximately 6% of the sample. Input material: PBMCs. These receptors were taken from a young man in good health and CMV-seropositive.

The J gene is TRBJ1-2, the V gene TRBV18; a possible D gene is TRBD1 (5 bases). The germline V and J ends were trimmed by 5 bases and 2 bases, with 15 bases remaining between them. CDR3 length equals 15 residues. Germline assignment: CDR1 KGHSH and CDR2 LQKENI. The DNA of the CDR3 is TGTGCCAGCTCAACCCCGGGGGGTGACAACTATGGCTACACCTTC. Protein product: CASSTPGGDNYGYTF.

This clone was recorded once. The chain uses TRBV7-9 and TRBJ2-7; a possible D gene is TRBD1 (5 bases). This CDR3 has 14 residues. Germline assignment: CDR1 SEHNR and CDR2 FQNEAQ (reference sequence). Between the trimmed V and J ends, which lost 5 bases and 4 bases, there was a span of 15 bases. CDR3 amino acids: CASSLPTETYEQYF. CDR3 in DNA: TGTGCCAGCAGCCTACCGACAGAGACATACGAGCAGTACTTC.

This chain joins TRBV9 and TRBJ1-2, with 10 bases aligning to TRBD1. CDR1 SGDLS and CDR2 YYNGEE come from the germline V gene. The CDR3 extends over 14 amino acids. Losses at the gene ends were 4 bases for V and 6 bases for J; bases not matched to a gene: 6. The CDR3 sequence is CASSRDRGIHGYTF. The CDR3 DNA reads TGTGCCAGCAGCCGGGACAGGGGAATCCATGGCTACACCTTC. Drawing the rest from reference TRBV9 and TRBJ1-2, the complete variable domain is DSGVTQTPKHLITATGQRVTLRCSPRSGDLSVYWYQQSLDQGLQFLIQYYNGEERAKGNILERFSAQQFPDLHSELNLSSLELGDSALYFCASSRDRGIHGYTFGSGTRLTVV.

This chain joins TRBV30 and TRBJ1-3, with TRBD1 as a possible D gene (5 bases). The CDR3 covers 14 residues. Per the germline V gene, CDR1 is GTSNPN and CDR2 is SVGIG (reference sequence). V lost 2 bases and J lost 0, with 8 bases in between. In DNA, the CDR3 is TGTGCCTGGAGTCGGGGGGTCTCTGGAAACACCATATATTTT. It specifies CAWSRGVSGNTIYF.

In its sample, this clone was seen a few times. The CDR3 bases are TGTGCCAGCAGCTTTTTGGCGCGGGGGGTTCCGGATACGCAGTATTTT. Translated: CASSFLARGVPDTQYF. This chain connects TRBV5-4 to TRBJ2-3; 8 nucleotides match TRBD2. CDR1 is SGHNT, CDR2 YYREEE, per germline (reference sequence). V lost 2 bases and J lost 6; bases outside the gene matches: 11. The length of the CDR3 is 16 residues.

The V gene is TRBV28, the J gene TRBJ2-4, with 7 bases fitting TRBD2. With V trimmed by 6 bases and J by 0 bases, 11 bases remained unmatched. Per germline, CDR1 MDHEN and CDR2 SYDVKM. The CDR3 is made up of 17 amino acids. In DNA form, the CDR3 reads TGTGCCAGCAGCAAACGGGGGGAGGGGACAGCCAAAAACATTCAGTACTTC. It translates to CASSKRGEGTAKNIQYF.

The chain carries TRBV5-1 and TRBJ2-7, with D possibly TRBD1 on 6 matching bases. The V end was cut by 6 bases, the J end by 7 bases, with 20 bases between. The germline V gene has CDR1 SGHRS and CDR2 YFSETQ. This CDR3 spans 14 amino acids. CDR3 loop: CASTVGAPQREQYF. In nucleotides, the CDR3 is TGCGCCAGCACCGTGGGGGCACCGCAAAGGGAGCAGTACTTC. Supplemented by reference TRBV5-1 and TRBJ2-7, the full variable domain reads KAGVTQTPRYLIKTRGQQVTLSCSPISGHRSVSWYQQTPGQGLQFLFEYFSETQRNKGNFPGRFSGRQFSNSRSEMNVSTLELGDSALYLCASTVGAPQREQYFGPGTRLTVT.

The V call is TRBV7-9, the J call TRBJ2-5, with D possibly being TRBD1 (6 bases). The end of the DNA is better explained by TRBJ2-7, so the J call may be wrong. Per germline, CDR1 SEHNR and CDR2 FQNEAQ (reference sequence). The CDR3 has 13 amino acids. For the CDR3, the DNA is TGTGCCAGCAGCCCCGGACAGTCCTACGAGCAGTACTTC. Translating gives CASSPGQSYEQYF.

For the CDR3, the DNA is TGTGCCAGCAGTCCTCCCAGGGGCATCTTCTACGAGCAGTACTTC. Protein product: CASSPPRGIFYEQYF. The chain recombines TRBV28 with TRBJ2-7; D may be TRBD1 (6 bases). Germline V gene sequence: CDR1 MDHEN, CDR2 SYDVKM. Trimming removed 5 bases at V and 3 bases at J, with 17 bases between. The CDR3 length is 15 residues.

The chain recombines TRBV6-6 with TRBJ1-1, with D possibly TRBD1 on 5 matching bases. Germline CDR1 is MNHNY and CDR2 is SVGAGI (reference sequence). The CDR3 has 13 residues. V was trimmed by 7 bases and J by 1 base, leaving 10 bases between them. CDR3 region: CASTVRENTEAFF. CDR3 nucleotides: TGTGCCAGCACCGTCAGGGAGAACACTGAAGCTTTCTTT.

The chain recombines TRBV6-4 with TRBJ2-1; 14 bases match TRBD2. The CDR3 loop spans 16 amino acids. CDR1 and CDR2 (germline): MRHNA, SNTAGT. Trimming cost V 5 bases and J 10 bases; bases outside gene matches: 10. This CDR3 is CASSLIGLAGGGEQFF. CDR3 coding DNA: TGTGCCAGCAGTCTCATCGGACTAGCGGGAGGAGGAGAGCAGTTCTTC.

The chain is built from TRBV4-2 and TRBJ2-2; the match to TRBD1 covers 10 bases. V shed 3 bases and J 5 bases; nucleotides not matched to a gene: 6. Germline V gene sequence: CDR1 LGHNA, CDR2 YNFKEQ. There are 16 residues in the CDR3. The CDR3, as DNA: TGTGCCAGCAGCCACTATGGACAGGGGGTGACCGGGGAGCTGTTTTTT. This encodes CASSHYGQGVTGELFF.

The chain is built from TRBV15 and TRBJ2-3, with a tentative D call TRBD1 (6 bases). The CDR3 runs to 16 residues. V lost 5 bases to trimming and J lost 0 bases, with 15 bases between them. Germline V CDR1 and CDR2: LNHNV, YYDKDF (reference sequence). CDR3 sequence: CATSPGTPTSTDTQYF. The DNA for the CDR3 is TGTGCCACCAGCCCGGGGACACCGACTAGCACAGATACGCAGTATTTT.

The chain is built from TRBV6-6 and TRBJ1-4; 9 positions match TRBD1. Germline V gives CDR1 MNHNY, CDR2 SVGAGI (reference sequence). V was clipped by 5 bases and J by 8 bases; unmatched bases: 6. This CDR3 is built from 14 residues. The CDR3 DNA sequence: TGTGCCAGCAGTCCGGGACAGGGTGCCGAAAAACTGTTTTTT. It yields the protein CASSPGQGAEKLFF.

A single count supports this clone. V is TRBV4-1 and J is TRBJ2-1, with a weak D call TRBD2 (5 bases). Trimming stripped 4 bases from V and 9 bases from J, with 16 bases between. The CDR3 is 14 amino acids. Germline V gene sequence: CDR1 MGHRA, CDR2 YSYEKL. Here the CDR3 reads CASSRRLAPTEQFF. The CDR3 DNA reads TGCGCCAGCAGCCGACGGCTAGCCCCAACTGAGCAGTTCTTC.

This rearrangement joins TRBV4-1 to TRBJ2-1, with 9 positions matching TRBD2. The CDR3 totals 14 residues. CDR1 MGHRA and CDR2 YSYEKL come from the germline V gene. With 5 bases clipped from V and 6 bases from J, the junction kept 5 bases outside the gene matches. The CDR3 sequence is CASSSAGGPNEQFF. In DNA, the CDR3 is TGCGCCAGCAGCTCGGCGGGGGGGCCCAATGAGCAGTTCTTC.

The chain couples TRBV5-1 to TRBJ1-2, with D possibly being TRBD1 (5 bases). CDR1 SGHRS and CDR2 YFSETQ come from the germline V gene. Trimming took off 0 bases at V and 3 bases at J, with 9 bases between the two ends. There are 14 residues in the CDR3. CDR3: CASSLGGRDYGYTF. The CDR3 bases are TGCGCCAGCAGCTTGGGTGGCAGGGACTATGGCTACACCTTC.

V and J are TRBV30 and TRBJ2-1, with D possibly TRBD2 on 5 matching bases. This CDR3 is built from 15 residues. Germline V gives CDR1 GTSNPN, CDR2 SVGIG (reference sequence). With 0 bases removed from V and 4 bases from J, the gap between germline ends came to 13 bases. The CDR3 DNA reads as TGTGCCTGGAGTGTAGGAAATAGCGCGTACAATGAGCAGTTCTTC. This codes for CAWSVGNSAYNEQFF.

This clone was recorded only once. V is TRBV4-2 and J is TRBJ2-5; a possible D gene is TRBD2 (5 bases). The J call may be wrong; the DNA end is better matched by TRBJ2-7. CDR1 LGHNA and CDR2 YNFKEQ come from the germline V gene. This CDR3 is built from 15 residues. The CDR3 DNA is TGTGCCAGCAGCCAAGGACGCGGGTCCCTCTACGAGCAGTACTTC. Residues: CASSQGRGSLYEQYF.

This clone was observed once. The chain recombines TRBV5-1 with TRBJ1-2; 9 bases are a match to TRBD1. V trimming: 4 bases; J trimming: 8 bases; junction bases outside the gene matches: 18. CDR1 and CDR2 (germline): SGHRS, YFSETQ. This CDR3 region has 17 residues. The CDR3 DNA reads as TGCGCCAGCAGCCCCACCCCGGGACAGGGATCGGTGGGCGGCTACACCTTC. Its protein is CASSPTPGQGSVGGYTF.